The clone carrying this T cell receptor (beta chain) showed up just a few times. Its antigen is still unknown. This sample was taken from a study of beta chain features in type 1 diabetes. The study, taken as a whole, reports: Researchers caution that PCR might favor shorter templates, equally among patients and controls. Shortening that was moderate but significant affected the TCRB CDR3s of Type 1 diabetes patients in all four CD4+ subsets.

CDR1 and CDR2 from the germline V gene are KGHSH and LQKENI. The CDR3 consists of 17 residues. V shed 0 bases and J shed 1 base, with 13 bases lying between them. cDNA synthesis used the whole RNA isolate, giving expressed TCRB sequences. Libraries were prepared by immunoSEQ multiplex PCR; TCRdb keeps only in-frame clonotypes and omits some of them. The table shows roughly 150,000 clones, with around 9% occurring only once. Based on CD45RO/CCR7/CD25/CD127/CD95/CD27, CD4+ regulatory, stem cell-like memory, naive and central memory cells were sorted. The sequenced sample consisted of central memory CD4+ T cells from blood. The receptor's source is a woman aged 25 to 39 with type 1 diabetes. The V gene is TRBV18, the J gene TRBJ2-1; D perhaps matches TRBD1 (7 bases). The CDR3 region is CASSPPTSGGSYNEQFF. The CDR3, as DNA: TGTGCCAGCTCACCACCGACCTCAGGGGGGTCCTACAATGAGCAGTTCTTC.